Detailed here is one TCR beta chain. Authors' methods: Amplifying reference gene primers gave estimates of nucleated cell counts. Using immunoSEQ multiplex PCR, the repertoire was profiled, and TCRdb retains in-frame clones only, with some absent. The D gene and trimming were derived from the DNA, and the V and J assignments and clone size from that table. The sample shows roughly 250,000 clones, around 88% of them seen only once. The record originates from a study of blood T cell repertoires in COVID-19. Study details: COVID-19 samples collected from the United States, Italy and Spain covered acute and convalescent phases. Nucleic acid was either cDNA or gDNA, and it came from T cells, B-cell-depleted T cells, or PBMCs.

Recruits, aged about 18 to 100 years, lived in 24 US areas. V was clipped by 5 bases and J by 1 base, with 9 bases between them. CDR3 length equals 13 residues. The germline V gene has CDR1 GTSNPN and CDR2 SVGIG (reference sequence). Sequenced input: PBMCs or T cells enriched from blood (not recorded which). This clonotype was sampled from a woman aged 40 to 50 with acute COVID-19. The rearrangement uses TRBV30 and TRBJ1-3, with a tentative D call TRBD1 (5 bases). The CDR3 bases are TGTGCCTGGTCCAGGGCGTCTGGAAACACCATATATTTT. Translation: CAWSRASGNTIYF.